The 10 T cell receptor beta chains below all came from one sample that was sequenced in a study of regulatory T cells in long-lasting Graves disease. Relying on iRepertoire HTBI primers and Arm-PCR of CDR3 regions, the team built TCR beta libraries. Using its own MiXCR run on the multiplex PCR reads, TCRdb lists one record per CDR3 protein. The sample contains fewer than 550,000 distinct CDR3 sequences, approximately 16% of which appear only once. Time point noted: newly diagnosed GD, antithyroid drugs for less than 3 months. Following extraction of RNA from PBMCs, that RNA was used to make the TCR library. The same data also contributed to another study, on T cells in Graves' hyperthyroidism and ophthalmopathy.

The input for sequencing was peripheral blood mononuclear cells (PBMCs), taken at new diagnosis, from a patient treated with antithyroid drugs. The source of these receptors is a woman aged 35-65 years with Graves disease.

This clonotype has only a few counts. The chain combines TRBV9 with TRBJ1-1; perhaps TRBD1 as D (5 bases). Germline V CDR1 and CDR2: SGDLS, YYNGEE. Trimming stripped 0 bases from V and 1 base from J, with 10 bases between. This CDR3 has 15 amino acids. DNA of the CDR3: TGTGCCAGCAGCGTAGGAATCACAGGGAACACTGAAGCTTTCTTT. Amino acid sequence: CASSVGITGNTEAFF.

This clonotype was found once. The V and J genes are TRBV24-1 and TRBJ2-7, with D possibly being TRBD1 or TRBD2 (6 bases each). This CDR3 contains 14 residues. In germline, CDR1 is KGHDR, CDR2 SFDVKD. V was pared by 5 bases and J by 6 bases, with 16 bases between. The CDR3 sequence is CATSGPARGAEQYF. The DNA for the CDR3 is TGTGCCACCAGTGGTCCTGCTAGGGGGGCCGAGCAGTACTTC.

This clonotype was recorded many times. The gene calls are TRBV11-2 and TRBJ2-3; D is unclear. In germline, CDR1 is SGHAT, CDR2 FQNNGV. CDR3 length: 14 residues. Trimming cost V 1 base and J 6 bases, with 11 bases left between them. The CDR3 DNA sequence: TGTGCCAGCAGCTTAGCACCGGGTTCGGATACGCAGTATTTT. Translating it yields CASSLAPGSDTQYF.

This clonotype was counted a few times. The chain links TRBV12-3 or TRBV12-4 to TRBJ1-2; D is undetermined. Trimming took off 5 bases at V and 4 bases at J, with 8 bases between the two ends. The CDR3 loop spans 12 amino acids. The CDR3 nucleotides read TGTGCCAGCAGTACGGACGGCTATGGCTACACCTTC. It translates to CASSTDGYGYTF.

This clonotype was seen many times. The chain has TRBV6-1 and TRBJ1-1, with D maybe TRBD1 (5 bases). V shed 10 bases and J shed 1 base, with 19 bases lying between them. Germline assignment: CDR1 MNHNS and CDR2 SASEGT. This CDR3 has 15 residues. CDR3 bases: TGTGCCACCCAGAGGGGTCAGGTGAAGAACACTGAAGCTTTCTTT. It translates to CATQRGQVKNTEAFF.

Many counts were recorded for this clonotype. An end of the junction does not agree with germline; a read error may underlie this. The DNA of the CDR3 is TGTGCCAGCAGCTTAGAAGGGCCAGATACGCAGTATTTT. Translated: CASSLEGPDTQYF. The V gene is TRBV12-3 or TRBV12-4, the J gene TRBJ2-3; no firm D call. The CDR3 consists of 13 residues.

This sequence joins TRBV6-1 and TRBJ1-4; 7 bases fit TRBD1. Per the germline V gene, CDR1 is MNHNS and CDR2 is SASEGT. The CDR3 runs to 13 residues. Germline trimming cut 6 bases from V and 7 bases from J; bases unmatched to any gene: 5. The CDR3 sequence: CASRPNRGEKLFF. The CDR3 bases are TGTGCCAGCAGACCCAACAGGGGTGAAAAACTGTTTTTT.

The V call is TRBV12-3 or TRBV12-4, the J call TRBJ1-1; perhaps TRBD1 as D (6 bases). Trimming left V 5 bases short and J 1 base short, with 17 bases between. The CDR3 is 16 amino acids. This chain's CDR3 is CASSVTPGHQNTEAFF. The CDR3 coding sequence is TGTGCCAGCAGTGTTACCCCGGGACACCAGAACACTGAAGCTTTCTTT.

The gene calls are TRBV9 and TRBJ2-3; weak D call: TRBD2 (6 bases). Trimming shortened V by 4 bases and J by 2 bases, and 14 bases separated the two germline ends. Germline V CDR1 and CDR2: SGDLS, YYNGEE. The CDR3 consists of 15 residues. The CDR3 sequence: CASSIFGGYTDTQYF. CDR3 in DNA: TGTGCCAGCAGCATTTTTGGGGGGTACACAGATACGCAGTATTTT.

V is TRBV20-1 and J is TRBJ1-2; 10 positions match TRBD1. Per the germline V gene, CDR1 is DFQATT and CDR2 is SNEGSKA (reference sequence). The CDR3 totals 14 residues. The J segment lost 14 bases and the V segment lost 0 bases, leaving 12 bases of the junction unmatched. The chain's CDR3 is CSARDPGQGPRFTF. CDR3 sequence (DNA): TGCAGTGCTAGAGATCCGGGACAGGGGCCCCGGTTTACCTTC.